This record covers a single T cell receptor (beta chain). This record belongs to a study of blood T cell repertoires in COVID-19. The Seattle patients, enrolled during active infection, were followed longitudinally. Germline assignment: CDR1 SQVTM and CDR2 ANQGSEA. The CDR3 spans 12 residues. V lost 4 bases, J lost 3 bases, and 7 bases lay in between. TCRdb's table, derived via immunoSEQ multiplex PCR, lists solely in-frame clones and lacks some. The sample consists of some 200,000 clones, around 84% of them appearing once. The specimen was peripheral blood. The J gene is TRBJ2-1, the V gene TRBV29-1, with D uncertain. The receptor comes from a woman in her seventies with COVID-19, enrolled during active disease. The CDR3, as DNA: TGCAGCGTTGTTTTCAACTACAATGAGCAGTTCTTC. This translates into CSVVFNYNEQFF.